The 10 T cell receptor beta chains given below trace back to one sample, sequenced in a study of a mutant IDH1 vaccine in newly diagnosed glioma. The time point was: baseline, week 1 (first vaccination visit). As for treatment: pre-vaccination baseline after standard-of-care therapy. Assay used: immunoSEQ multiplex PCR; TCRdb lists only in-frame clones, some missing. The sample holds 99,000 or so clones, roughly 90% seen once. The sample consisted of PBMCs, taken from a glioma patient treated with radiotherapy, temozolomide or both. The origin of the receptors is a woman between 50 and 59 years old with glioma.

The chain employs TRBV5-4 and TRBJ2-1, with D possibly being TRBD2 (6 bases). In germline, CDR1 is SGHNT, CDR2 YYREEE (reference sequence). The CDR3 contains 14 residues. V was cut by 0 bases and J by 9 bases, with 13 bases left in between. The CDR3 reads CASSLGGAIGEQFF. The DNA of the CDR3 is TGTGCCAGCAGCTTGGGCGGGGCGATAGGTGAGCAGTTCTTC. Looking up the rest from reference TRBV5-4 and TRBJ2-1 gives the full variable domain: ETGVTQSPTHLIKTRGQQVTLRCSSQSGHNTVSWYQQALGQGPQFIFQYYREEENGRGNFPPRFSGLQFPNYSSELNVNALELDDSALYLCASSLGGAIGEQFFGPGTRLTVL.

The chain has TRBV28 and TRBJ2-4, with 8 bases matching TRBD1. With V trimmed by 10 bases and J by 6 bases, 11 bases remained unmatched. The CDR3 has 14 amino acids. CDR1 and CDR2 (germline): MDHEN, SYDVKM. The CDR3 loop reads CAIQGALGGNIQYF. The CDR3 DNA reads TGTGCCATTCAGGGGGCCCTAGGAGGAAACATTCAGTACTTC.

The chain combines TRBV7-2 with TRBJ2-1; 12 nucleotides agree with TRBD2. Trimming cost V 6 bases and J 7 bases; bases outside gene matches: 10. The germline gives CDR1 SGHTA, CDR2 FQGNSA. This CDR3 region has 16 residues. CDR3 sequence (DNA): TGTGCCAGCAGGAAATTAGGACTAGCGGGAAGGAATGAGCAGTTCTTC. Translation gives CASRKLGLAGRNEQFF.

The rearrangement links TRBV5-8 to TRBJ1-5, with TRBD1 matching over 7 bases. CDR1 is SGHTS, CDR2 YDEGEE, per germline. The CDR3 sequence is 13 residues long. The junction had 5 bases not matched to a gene; V was cut back by 4 bases and J by 7 bases. CDR3 sequence (DNA): TGTGCCAGCAGCATACAGGGGCGGCAGCCCCAGCATTTT. Amino acid sequence: CASSIQGRQPQHF.

V gene TRBV7-2 combines with J gene TRBJ2-1; 7 bases fit TRBD2. The length of the CDR3 is 15 residues. Germline V CDR1 and CDR2: SGHTA, FQGNSA. V shed 1 base, J shed 2 bases, and the junction held 2 bases outside the gene matches. CDR3: CASSLGLAPYNEQFF. CDR3 coding DNA: TGTGCCAGCAGCTTAGGACTAGCCCCCTACAATGAGCAGTTCTTC.

The chain joins TRBV5-1 to TRBJ1-4; a possible D gene is TRBD1 (5 bases). V lost 4 bases and J 5 bases, leaving 9 bases between the germline ends. Germline loops: CDR1 SGHRS, CDR2 YFSETQ. This CDR3 has 13 residues. DNA for the CDR3: TGCGCCAGCAGCGTGGCAGGGAATGAAAAACTGTTTTTT. Translation: CASSVAGNEKLFF.

The chain recombines TRBV9 with TRBJ1-2; D is uncertain. The CDR3 is made up of 13 amino acids. CDR1 and CDR2 from the germline V gene are SGDLS and YYNGEE. Trimming pared 7 bases from V and 8 bases from J, leaving 18 bases between. The CDR3 loop reads CASSDVAGPGYTF. CDR3 sequence (DNA): TGTGCCAGCTCCGACGTTGCGGGTCCGGGCTACACCTTC. Looking up the rest from reference TRBV9 and TRBJ1-2 gives the full variable domain: DSGVTQTPKHLITATGQRVTLRCSPRSGDLSVYWYQQSLDQGLQFLIQYYNGEERAKGNILERFSAQQFPDLHSELNLSSLELGDSALYFCASSDVAGPGYTFGSGTRLTVV.

The chain uses TRBV5-4 and TRBJ1-2; D unclear. There are 13 residues in the CDR3. Germline lookup yields CDR1 SGHNT and CDR2 YYREEE (reference sequence). Deletions cut 4 bases from V and 4 bases from J, with 11 bases between. In DNA, the CDR3 is TGTGCCAGCAGCCCCAAGGGCACCTATGGCTACACCTTC. Translation: CASSPKGTYGYTF.

Here the CDR3 DNA reads TGCGCCAGCAGCCACCCGACAGTGGGGGGCGGGGAGCTGTTTTTT. As protein: CASSHPTVGGGELFF. The chain carries TRBV5-1 and TRBJ2-2, with D possibly matching TRBD2 (6 bases). V dropped 4 bases and J dropped 7 bases, with 17 bases sitting between them. Per germline, CDR1 SGHRS and CDR2 YFSETQ. The CDR3 length is 15 residues.

The chain joins TRBV9 to TRBJ2-2, with 7 nucleotides matching TRBD1. CDR3 size: 14 residues. Germline CDR1 is SGDLS and CDR2 is YYNGEE. V gave up 4 bases and J gave up 6 bases; unmatched junction bases: 6. As DNA, the CDR3 is TGTGCCAGCAGCCCGCGAGGGGGCGCCGGGGAGCTGTTTTTT. Protein sequence: CASSPRGGAGELFF.